Included here is one T cell receptor (beta chain) sequence, with context. Libraries were prepared by immunoSEQ multiplex PCR; TCRdb keeps only in-frame clonotypes and omits some of them. The sample includes some 65,000 clones, about four fifths of them seen just once. The data derive from a study of blood T cell repertoires in COVID-19. Study-wide background: Specimens from acute and convalescent COVID-19 originated in the United States, Italy and Spain.

This CDR3 comprises 14 residues. V was shortened by 5 bases and J by 9 bases, with 18 bases between the two germline ends. CDR1 and CDR2 from the germline V gene are SGDLS and YYNGEE. This TCR was recovered from a human donor in a cohort sampled during active COVID-19. The rearrangement uses TRBV9 and TRBJ2-1, with D perhaps TRBD2 (5 bases). Source material: peripheral blood. In DNA form, the CDR3 reads TGTGCCAGCAGTTTGGAGGTCAAGGCGATTGAGCAGTTCTTC. Translating it yields CASSLEVKAIEQFF.